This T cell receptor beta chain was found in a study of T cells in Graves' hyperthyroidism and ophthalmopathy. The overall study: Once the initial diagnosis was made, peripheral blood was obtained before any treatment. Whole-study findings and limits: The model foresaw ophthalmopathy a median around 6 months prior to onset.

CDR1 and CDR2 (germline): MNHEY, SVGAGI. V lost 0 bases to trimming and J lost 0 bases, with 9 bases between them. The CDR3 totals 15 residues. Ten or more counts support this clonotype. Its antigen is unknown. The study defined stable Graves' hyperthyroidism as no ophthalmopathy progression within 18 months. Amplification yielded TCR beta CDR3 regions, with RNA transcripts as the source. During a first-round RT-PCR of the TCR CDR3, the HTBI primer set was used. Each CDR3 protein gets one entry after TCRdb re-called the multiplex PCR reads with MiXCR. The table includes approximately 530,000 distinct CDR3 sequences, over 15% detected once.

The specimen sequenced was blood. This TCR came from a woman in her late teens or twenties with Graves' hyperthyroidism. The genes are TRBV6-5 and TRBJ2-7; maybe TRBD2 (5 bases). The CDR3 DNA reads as TGTGCCAGCAGTTACTCGGCGGGCAGCTCCTACGAGCAGTACTTC. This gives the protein CASSYSAGSSYEQYF.